This section outlines one TCR beta chain sequence together with its context. Its recognized antigen is unknown. No per-base quality is available; no much larger clone lies one base away. Donors formed part of the validation cohort, which comprised 120 subjects and was distinct from the first cohort of 550 to 850 subjects. The data are from a study of cytomegalovirus exposure and HLA in healthy donors (dated by TCRdb to 2016 to 2017). A note on the overall study: According to a later analysis, the approximately 120 validation repertoires were produced on the same platform as the 700 or so repertoires of the first cohort. To predict cytomegalovirus infection status, the study brought together high-throughput TCR immunosequencing, statistical association of individual TCRs with disease status, and machine learning. Along with the approximately 650-subject first cohort, a separate validation cohort of 120 different subjects was used. The study was designed to test whether signatures of past pathogen exposure could be identified by cataloging public T cell receptors.

V trim: 5 bases; J trim: 7 bases; unmatched bases: 8. The cysteine opens and the phenylalanine closes a CDR3 of 15 amino acids. Only the CDR3 part of the read is kept: 45 bases, read in frame from the first base. CDR1 is given as LNHNV and CDR2 as YYDKDF, both from the germline V gene (reference sequence). Overall study results and their limits: A total of fewer than 200 TCR beta chains were listed by the study as associated with cytomegalovirus. In vitro tests confirmed that three of the cytomegalovirus-associated TCR beta chains recognize cytomegalovirus antigens. The classifier was reported to diagnose cytomegalovirus status with high specificity and sensitivity in both the original cohort and the validation cohort. According to the authors, the approach could potentially be generalized to other disease states and immunological phenotypes. All 120 or so repertoires were used to score co-occurrence in the validation cohort in a later analysis, because that analysis had no HLA typing for the cohort. A later analysis found that TCRs clustered in the first cohort also tended to co-occur in the 95 to 150 validation repertoires, with about 94% of cluster scores above 0. Most TCR sequences were seen in very few donors, while some public TCRs were found in many individuals.

Libraries were made using the immunoSEQ multiplex PCR assay. As for the original processing: To diagnose cytomegalovirus status from the catalog of TCR beta chain sequences, a statistical classification framework was built. TCRdb re-hosts the immuneACCESS table, in-frame sequences only. Its copies lack some clones; in the studies checked, an unresolved V gene accounts for under half of them, and the cause for the rest is not known. That table furnishes V, J and clone size, whereas the DNA furnished D and trimming. For this sample there are some 170,000 clones; about 86% appear just once. The ten most abundant clones make up 1.4% of the sample.

The sequenced sample consisted of PBMCs. The clonotype comes from a woman aged 25 to 39 in good health and CMV-seronegative. The rearrangement joined TRBV15 to TRBJ2-2; 9 junctional bases match TRBD1. The CDR3 loop reads CATSDRQGVIGELFF. The nucleotide sequence reads TGTGCCACCAGCGATCGACAGGGGGTTATCGGGGAGCTGTTTTTT. When the CDR3 is completed using the reference TRBV15 and TRBJ2-2 genes on either side, the full variable domain is DAMVIQNPRYQVTQFGKPVTLSCSQTLNHNVMYWYQQKSSQAPKLLFHYYDKDFNNEADTPDNFQSRRPNTSFCFLDIRSPGLGDTAMYLCATSDRQGVIGELFFGEGSRLTVL.